Following are 15 T cell receptor beta chains from one sample sequenced in a study of control samples from healthy donors and cancer patients. Measured with immunoSEQ multiplex PCR; TCRdb has only the in-frame clones, and not every one. Of roughly 100,000 clones in the sample, just over 85% were seen once. The sample consisted of blood. The receptors stem from a man aged 30 to 45 in good health.

The genes are TRBV19 and TRBJ2-5; D may be TRBD1 or TRBD2 (5 bases each). CDR1 LNHDA and CDR2 SQIVND come from the germline V gene (reference sequence). The CDR3 sequence is 15 residues long. V was trimmed by 7 bases and J by 3 bases, leaving 18 bases between them. The CDR3: CASTPTGTVKETQYF. CDR3 DNA: TGTGCCAGTACCCCCACGGGGACGGTAAAAGAGACCCAGTACTTC.

The V gene is TRBV2, the J gene TRBJ1-1, with D perhaps matching TRBD1 (5 bases). Trimming shortened V by 7 bases and J by 7 bases, and 16 bases separated the two germline ends. Germline CDR1 and CDR2: SNHLY and FYNNEI. This CDR3 has 13 amino acids. The CDR3 is CASTEEAQGEAFF. The CDR3 DNA follows: TGTGCCAGCACCGAGGAGGCTCAGGGTGAAGCTTTCTTT. The whole variable domain, remainder taken from reference TRBV2 and TRBJ1-1, is EPEVTQTPSHQVTQMGQEVILRCVPISNHLYFYWYRQILGQKVEFLVSFYNNEISEKSEIFDDQFSVERPDGSNFTLKIRSTKLEDSAMYFCASTEEAQGEAFFGQGTRLTVV.

The count of this clone is one. The chain's CDR3 is CASSYRRSGSLYEQFF. In DNA, the CDR3 is TGTGCCAGCAGTTACAGAAGGAGCGGGAGTCTTTATGAGCAGTTCTTC. The J gene is TRBJ2-1, the V gene TRBV6-2 or TRBV6-3, with 8 bases lining up with TRBD2. V lost 2 bases to trimming and J lost 8 bases; unmatched junction nucleotides: 11. The CDR3 contains 16 residues. Germline loops: CDR1 MNHEY, CDR2 SVGEGT.

The chain combines TRBV6-1 with TRBJ1-2; weak D call: TRBD1 (5 bases). The germline V gene has CDR1 MNHNS and CDR2 SASEGT. V was clipped by 2 bases and J by 4 bases, with 14 bases between them. The length of the CDR3 is 15 residues. The CDR3 sequence is CASSEYGQGSYGYTF. The CDR3 DNA reads TGTGCCAGCAGTGAATATGGGCAGGGAAGCTATGGCTACACCTTC.

The chain recombines TRBV5-1 with TRBJ2-2; TRBD2 agrees at 7 bases. Germline CDR1 SGHRS, CDR2 YFSETQ. V lost 4 bases and J lost 2; bases outside the gene matches: 2. The CDR3 loop spans 14 amino acids. This chain's CDR3 is CASSRGVNTGELFF. CDR3 sequence (DNA): TGCGCCAGCAGCCGGGGGGTTAACACCGGGGAGCTGTTTTTT. Looking up the rest from reference TRBV5-1 and TRBJ2-2 gives the full variable domain: KAGVTQTPRYLIKTRGQQVTLSCSPISGHRSVSWYQQTPGQGLQFLFEYFSETQRNKGNFPGRFSGRQFSNSRSEMNVSTLELGDSALYLCASSRGVNTGELFFGEGSRLTVL.

The V gene is TRBV2, the J gene TRBJ1-5, with 9 nucleotides matching TRBD1. V dropped 6 bases and J dropped 7; count of bases not matched to a gene: 7. The germline gives CDR1 SNHLY, CDR2 FYNNEI. There are 14 residues in the CDR3. The CDR3 nucleotides are TGTGCCAGCAGCGAGGGACAGGGCTGGCAGCCCCAGCATTTT. Translating it yields CASSEGQGWQPQHF.

This rearrangement joins TRBV18 to TRBJ2-7, with 9 bases that match TRBD1. J lost 2 bases, V lost 2 bases, and 13 bases had no gene match. Germline values: CDR1 KGHSH, CDR2 LQKENI. The CDR3 runs to 18 residues. The CDR3 spells CASSPAGTGTGKAYEQYF. The CDR3 DNA follows: TGTGCCAGCTCACCAGCTGGGACCGGGACAGGGAAAGCCTACGAGCAGTACTTC.

The chain uses TRBV19 and TRBJ1-1; a possible D gene is TRBD1 (5 bases). Germline-derived CDR1 and CDR2 are LNHDA and SQIVND (reference sequence). This CDR3 comprises 13 residues. V was pared by 6 bases and J by 6 bases, with 14 bases between. The CDR3: CASRGDRYPEAFF. In nucleotides, the CDR3 is TGTGCCAGTAGGGGAGACAGATATCCTGAAGCTTTCTTT.

The gene calls are TRBV6-6 and TRBJ1-5; perhaps TRBD1 as D (6 bases). Germline V gene data show CDR1 as MNHNY and CDR2 as SVGAGI (reference sequence). CDR3 size: 15 residues. V dropped 0 bases and J dropped 6 bases, with 12 bases sitting between them. CDR3 protein: CASSYSGQLGQPQHF. As DNA, the CDR3 is TGTGCCAGCAGTTACTCCGGACAGCTGGGTCAGCCCCAGCATTTT.

Only one count was recorded for this clone. The chain employs TRBV5-1 and TRBJ2-3, with D tentatively TRBD2 (5 bases). This CDR3 region has 16 residues. CDR1 is SGHRS and CDR2 is YFSETQ in the germline V gene. The V gene lost 0 bases and the J gene lost 2 bases, with 13 bases spanning the gap. The CDR3 is CASSLGADLATDTQYF. CDR3 DNA sequence: TGCGCCAGCAGCTTGGGCGCAGACCTAGCCACAGATACGCAGTATTTT.

This clone has just a few counts. The chain combines TRBV2 with TRBJ1-5, with 7 bases that match TRBD1. The CDR3 has 14 residues. Germline V gene sequence: CDR1 SNHLY, CDR2 FYNNEI. The ends lost 4 bases at V and 3 bases at J; junction bases unmatched: 3. CDR3 bases: TGTGCCAGCAGTGGACAGGGTACCAATCAGCCCCAGCATTTT. Its protein product is CASSGQGTNQPQHF.

The V gene is TRBV7-9, the J gene TRBJ1-1, with TRBD1 matching 8 bases. Germline CDR1 reads SEHNR; CDR2 reads FQNEAQ (reference sequence). V lost 5 bases, J lost 2 bases, and 19 bases stayed unmatched. The CDR3 runs 19 residues. CDR3 in amino acids: CASSQKKGQGGKGNTEAFF. The CDR3 coding sequence is TGTGCCAGCAGCCAGAAGAAAGGACAGGGAGGAAAGGGAAACACTGAAGCTTTCTTT.

The chain couples TRBV7-9 to TRBJ1-1, with D perhaps TRBD1 (6 bases). The germline gives CDR1 SEHNR, CDR2 FQNEAQ (reference sequence). V lost 5 bases and J 4 bases, leaving 20 bases between the germline ends. The CDR3 is 16 amino acids. The chain's CDR3 is CASSPRAPGEGTEAFF. The CDR3 region has the DNA TGTGCCAGCAGCCCTAGGGCACCAGGGGAAGGCACTGAAGCTTTCTTT. The whole variable domain, remainder taken from reference TRBV7-9 and TRBJ1-1, is DTGVSQNPRHKITKRGQNVTFRCDPISEHNRLYWYRQTLGQGPEFLTYFQNEAQLEKSRLLSDRFSAERPKGSFSTLEIQRTEQGDSAMYLCASSPRAPGEGTEAFFGQGTRLTVV.

The V gene is TRBV18, the J gene TRBJ2-7; D is perhaps TRBD2 (5 bases). V was clipped by 3 bases and J by 0 bases, with 9 bases between them. Germline V lookup: CDR1 KGHSH, CDR2 LQKENI. The CDR3 consists of 14 residues. CDR3 DNA: TGTGCCAGCTCACCGGACTCCCTCTCCTACGAGCAGTACTTC. Translated, it gives CASSPDSLSYEQYF.

This clone appeared a few times. This chain links TRBV12-3 or TRBV12-4 with TRBJ2-1; no clear D gene. Between the trimmed V and J ends, which lost 4 bases and 9 bases, there was a span of 10 bases. This CDR3 is 12 amino acids long. The CDR3 DNA follows: TGTGCCAGCAGTTCTCGTCGTGGTGAGCAGTTCTTC. This codes for CASSSRRGEQFF.